The clone carrying this T cell receptor beta chain appeared a few times. Healthy people donating bone marrow made up the donors. CDR1 ENHRY and CDR2 SYGVKD come from the germline V gene. V lost 11 bases, J lost 2 bases, and 16 bases lay in between. The CDR3 is made up of 14 amino acids. Researchers ran the PCR with 60 Vbeta and 13 Jbeta primers. Assay: immunoSEQ multiplex PCR; the TCRdb copy retains only in-frame clones and omits some. Of approximately 98,000 clones in the sample, roughly 70% were seen once. These data originate in a study of cytomegalovirus exposure and HLA in healthy donors. The sequenced material came from PBMCs. The chain is built from TRBV10-3 and TRBJ1-5, with TRBD1 as a possible D gene (5 bases). This TCR came from a male donor in good health and CMV-seronegative. The CDR3 sequence: CAAGNRDRNQPQHF. The CDR3, as DNA: TGTGCCGCAGGGAATAGGGATCGCAATCAGCCCCAGCATTTT.